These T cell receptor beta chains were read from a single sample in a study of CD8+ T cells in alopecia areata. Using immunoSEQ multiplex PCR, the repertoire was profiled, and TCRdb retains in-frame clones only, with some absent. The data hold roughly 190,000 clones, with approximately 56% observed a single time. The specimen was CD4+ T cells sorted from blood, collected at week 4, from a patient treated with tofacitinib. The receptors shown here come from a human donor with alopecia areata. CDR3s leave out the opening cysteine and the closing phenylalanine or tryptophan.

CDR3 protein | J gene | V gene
ASSPDRAPYNEQF | TRBJ2-1 | TRBV4-2
ASSQESEGPETQY | TRBJ2-5 | TRBV4-2
AWSVLSFAVSNTEAF | TRBJ1-1 | TRBV30
AWSLQGVWVNQPQH | TRBJ1-5 | TRBV30
ACRRDRTDTQY | TRBJ2-3 | TRBV30
ASSPPGQGPGNTIY | TRBJ1-3 | TRBV18
ASSSGQDRQETQY | TRBJ2-5 | TRBV5-1
ASSWTRGEELF | TRBJ2-2 | TRBV5-4
ASSSGAGEETQY | TRBJ2-5 | TRBV28
SVDRKGHGETQY | TRBJ2-5 | TRBV29-1
ASSRQTGREIQPQH | TRBJ1-5 | TRBV4-2
ASSLSSADTQY | TRBJ2-3 | TRBV5-1
ASSRQNYGYT | TRBJ1-2 | TRBV7-2
ASSQQGNTEAF | TRBJ1-1 | TRBV18
ASSQGDRRGNTEAF | TRBJ1-1 | TRBV4-3
ASETGSTDTQY | TRBJ2-3 | TRBV6-1
ASSEGQGFDEQY | TRBJ2-7 | TRBV7-9
AIQETETQY | TRBJ2-5 | TRBV6-6
ASSQAPRGETQY | TRBJ2-5 | TRBV4-1
ASRGERTGRHEQY | TRBJ2-7 | TRBV5-1
SVELSSGTSYEQY | TRBJ2-7 | TRBV29-1
ASSQSVLADYNEQF | TRBJ2-1 | TRBV23-1
ASSSDRVRGYT | TRBJ1-2 | TRBV7-2
ASSPSTDTQY | TRBJ2-3 | TRBV7-8
ASSYGQGYGYT | TRBJ1-2 | TRBV4-1
AWELSGPGTEAF | TRBJ1-1 | TRBV30
ASSQGLAGRETQY | TRBJ2-5 | TRBV4-1
SVHGGNNYGYT | TRBJ1-2 | TRBV29-1
AISESRYGYT | TRBJ1-2 | TRBV10-3
SVSSTGGSETQY | TRBJ2-5 | TRBV29-1
SVDGQGAYEQY | TRBJ2-7 | TRBV29-1
ASSKPFGEQY | TRBJ2-7 | TRBV27
ASSYSGKQY | TRBJ2-7 | TRBV6-5
SAWTAGYT | TRBJ1-2 | TRBV20-1
ASSVYTTDTQY | TRBJ2-3 | TRBV27
ASSYSGQLYTGELF | TRBJ2-2 | TRBV6-5
ASSSGRKNEQF | TRBJ2-1 | TRBV7-9
SVVQGSGTDTQY | TRBJ2-3 | TRBV29-1
SVRKQGANTEAF | TRBJ1-1 | TRBV29-1
ASSSNWDSNYGYT | TRBJ1-2 | TRBV7-9
SVEDWTSGRTDTQY | TRBJ2-3 | TRBV29-1
SVEPPSAKNIQY | TRBJ2-4 | TRBV29-1